Reported below is one T cell receptor (beta chain). Its specificity is not known. Sequenced patients had shown CD8+CD57+ cell expansion by flow cytometry. No therapy had been given to the patients at the time of blood sampling. These data are taken from a study of CD8+CD57+ T cells in acquired aplastic anemia. At the level of the study: DNA per sorted CD4+ or CD8+ sample ranged roughly 0.19 to 27.4 ug, averaging roughly 3.2 ug.

Genomic DNA templated the TCR beta VDJ and CDR3 profiling. TCRdb called the reads again in MiXCR, with one record for every CDR3 protein. The profile shows 170,000 or so distinct CDR3 sequences, roughly 50% of them singletons. Study outcomes and limitations: No significant patient-versus-control difference appeared in CD8+ Simpson's diversity. Patients and controls were found to share approximately 31 CD8+ CDR3 sequences.

The CDR3 has 13 amino acids. Germline CDR1 reads SQVTM; CDR2 reads ANQGSEA. V gave up 8 bases and J gave up 0 bases, with 11 bases separating them. The chain joins TRBV29-1 to TRBJ1-5, with TRBD1 as a possible D gene (5 bases). The receptor was derived from a human donor with aplastic anemia. What was sequenced was sorted CD4+, CD8+, or CD8+CD57+ T cells (not recorded which) from PBMCs. CDR3 DNA sequence: TGCAGCAGTTTAGACAGTAGCAATCAGCCCCAGCATTTT. It yields the protein CSSLDSSNQPQHF.